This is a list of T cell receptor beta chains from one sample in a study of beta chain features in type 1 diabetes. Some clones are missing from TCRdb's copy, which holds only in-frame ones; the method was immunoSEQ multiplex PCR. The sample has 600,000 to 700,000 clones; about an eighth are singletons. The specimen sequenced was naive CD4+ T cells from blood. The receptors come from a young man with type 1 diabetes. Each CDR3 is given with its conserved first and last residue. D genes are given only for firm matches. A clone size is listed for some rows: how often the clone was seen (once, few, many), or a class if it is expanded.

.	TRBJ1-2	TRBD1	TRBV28	TGTGCCAGCAGTTCCCCCACAGGGGGGTATGGCTACACCTTC	CASSSPTGGYGYTF
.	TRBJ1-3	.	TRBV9	TGTGCCAGCAGCGTCCCAGGAAACACCATATATTTT	CASSVPGNTIYF
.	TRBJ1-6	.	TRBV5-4	TGTGCCAGCAGCGAAGGGACTTGGGATTCACCCCTCCACTTT	CASSEGTWDSPLHF
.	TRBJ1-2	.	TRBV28	TGTGCCAGCAGTTTGGCCGGGTATGGCTACACCTTC	CASSLAGYGYTF
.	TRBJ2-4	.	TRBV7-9	TGTGCCAGCAGGTCGGGGGACCACATTCAGTACTTC	CASRSGDHIQYF
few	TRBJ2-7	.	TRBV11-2	TGTGCCAGCAGCTTAGAGTGGGCATTTACGGTGGAACGAAGTAGCTACGAGCAGTACTTC	CASSLEWAFTVERSSYEQYF
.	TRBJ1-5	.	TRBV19	TGTGCCAGTAGTATAGGGATTGCCTTGGGGGCTGATCAGCCCCAGCATTTT	CASSIGIALGADQPQHF
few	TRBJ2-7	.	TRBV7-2	TGTGCCAGCAGCTTAGGTCGAGGCTCCTACGAGCAGTACTTC	CASSLGRGSYEQYF
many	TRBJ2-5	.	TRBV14	TGTGCCAGCAGTCGACCGACAGGACAAGAGACCCAGTACTTC	CASSRPTGQETQYF
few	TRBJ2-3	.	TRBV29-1	TGCAGCGCCCCCGTGAGGGCCAGCACAGATACGCAGTATTTT	CSAPVRASTDTQYF
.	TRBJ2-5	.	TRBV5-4	TGTGCCAGCAGCTTAGTCCAAGAGACCCAGTACTTC	CASSLVQETQYF
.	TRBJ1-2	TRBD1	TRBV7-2	TGTGCCAGCAGTTGGGACAGTTCTCACTTGGGTGGCTACACCTTC	CASSWDSSHLGGYTF
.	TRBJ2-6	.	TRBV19	TGTGCCAGTAGTATAGCCAGGTTTGGGGCCAACGTCCTGACTTTC	CASSIARFGANVLTF
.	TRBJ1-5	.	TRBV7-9	TGTGCCAGCAGCTTATCGCGTCAGCCCCAGCATTTT	CASSLSRQPQHF
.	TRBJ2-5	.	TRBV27	TGTGCCAGCAGTCAGGGGACCCGGGAGACCCAGTACTTC	CASSQGTRETQYF
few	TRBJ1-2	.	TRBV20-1	TGCAGTGCTAGTACGGGGGGCGGCTACACCTTC	CSASTGGGYTF
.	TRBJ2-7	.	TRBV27	TGTGCCAGCGGGCTCTCCTTGGAGGGTAACCACGAGCAGTACTTC	CASGLSLEGNHEQYF
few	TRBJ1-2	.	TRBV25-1	TGTGCCAGCAGCCACTTGGGAGACTATGGCTACACCTTC	CASSHLGDYGYTF
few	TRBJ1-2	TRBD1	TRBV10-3	TGTGCCATCAGCCTCAGACAGGGCAGGGGCTACACCTTC	CAISLRQGRGYTF
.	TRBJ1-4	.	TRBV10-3	TGTGCCATCAGGGACAGTAATGAAAAACTGTTTTTT	CAIRDSNEKLFF
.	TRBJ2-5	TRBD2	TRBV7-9	TGTGCCAGCAGCTCTCTAGCGGGGGAAGAGACCCAGTACTTC	CASSSLAGEETQYF
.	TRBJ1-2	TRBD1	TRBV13	TGTGCCAGCAGCTTACTTTCCCACACAGGGGGCGCTTCCTATGGCTACACCTTC	CASSLLSHTGGASYGYTF
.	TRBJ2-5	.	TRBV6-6	TGTGCCAGCAGTACCCTGGGGGAGCCAAGGGAGACCCAGTACTTC	CASSTLGEPRETQYF
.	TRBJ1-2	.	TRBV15	TGTGCCACCAGCAGAGTAAGGGGAACTCTCAATGGCTACACCTTC	CATSRVRGTLNGYTF
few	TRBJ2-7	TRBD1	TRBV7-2	TGTGCCAGCAGCTCAGAGCCTTCGCGGACAGGGAATAGGGAAGAGCAGTACTTC	CASSSEPSRTGNREEQYF
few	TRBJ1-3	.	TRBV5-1	TGCGCCAGCAGCTACGCGGGGGACTCTGGAAACACCATATATTTT	CASSYAGDSGNTIYF
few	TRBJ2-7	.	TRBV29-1	TGCAGCGTTCTGGCCGACGAGCAGTACTTC	CSVLADEQYF
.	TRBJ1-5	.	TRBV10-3	TGTGCCATCAGTGAGAGGCTGGACGGTAATAGCAATCAGCCCCAGCATTTT	CAISERLDGNSNQPQHF
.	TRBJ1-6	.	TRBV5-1	TGCGCCAGCAGCTTGGCAGGAGGGTCACCCCTCCACTTT	CASSLAGGSPLHF
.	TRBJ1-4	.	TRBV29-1	TGCAGCGTTGTGGTGACAACAGATGAAAAACTGTTTTTT	CSVVVTTDEKLFF
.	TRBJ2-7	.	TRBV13	TGTGCCAGCAGCTTAGGCCTCCCCATCCACGAGCAGTACTTC	CASSLGLPIHEQYF
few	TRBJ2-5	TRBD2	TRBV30	TGTGCCTGGAGTGTGCGGGCGGGGGTTATTCAAGAGACCCAGTACTTC	CAWSVRAGVIQETQYF
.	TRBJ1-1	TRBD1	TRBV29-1	TGCAGCGCGATAAGGACAGGGTCGAACACTGAAGCTTTCTTT	CSAIRTGSNTEAFF
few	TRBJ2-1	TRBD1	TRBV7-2	TGTGCCAGCAGCCCATGGGACAGGGAAAACGGTGAGCAGTTCTTC	CASSPWDRENGEQFF
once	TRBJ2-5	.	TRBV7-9	TGTGCCAGCAGTCTTCACGTTTTGGGACGCGAAGAGACCCAGTACTTC	CASSLHVLGREETQYF
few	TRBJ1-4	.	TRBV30	TGTGCCTGGTCGGCCGCAAAGGGGGAAAAACTGTTTTTT	CAWSAAKGEKLFF
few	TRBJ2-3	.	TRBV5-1	TGCGCCAGCAGCTTGATTGGGGGACCCTCCACTAGCACAGATACGCAGTATTTT	CASSLIGGPSTSTDTQYF
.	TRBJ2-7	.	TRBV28	TGTGCCAGCAGTACGAACTCCTACGAGCAGTACTTC	CASSTNSYEQYF
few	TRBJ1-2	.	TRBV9	TGTGCCAGCAGCGATGGAGGGGTTGGTGGCTACACCTTC	CASSDGGVGGYTF
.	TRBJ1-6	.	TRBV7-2	TGTGCCAGCACCACAGGGTGGAATTCACCCCTCCACTTT	CASTTGWNSPLHF
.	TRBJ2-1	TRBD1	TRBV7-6	TGTGCCAGCAGCCTAGAACAGGGGTTCAATGAGCAGTTCTTC	CASSLEQGFNEQFF
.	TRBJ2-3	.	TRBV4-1	TGCGCCAGCAGCCAAGAAGGAAGGTCGCCTAGCACAGATACGCAGTATTTT	CASSQEGRSPSTDTQYF
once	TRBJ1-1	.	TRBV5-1	TGCGCCAGCAGCTTGGGTGGCAGGCAGAACACTGAAGCTTTCTTT	CASSLGGRQNTEAFF
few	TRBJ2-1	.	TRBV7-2	TGTGCCAGCAGCCCGCTCAACAATGAGCAGTTCTTC	CASSPLNNEQFF
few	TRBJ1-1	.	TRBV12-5	TGTGCTAGTGGTTTGGTACCGGCGAGGACTGAAGCTTTCTTT	CASGLVPARTEAFF
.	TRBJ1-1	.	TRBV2	TGTGCCAGCAGTGTACAGACGAACACTGAAGCTTTCTTT	CASSVQTNTEAFF